The 25 T cell receptor beta chains listed next were all sequenced from one sample in a study of T-cell reconstitution after alpha-beta-depleted transplantation in children. Unique molecular identifiers were incorporated into the prepared TCRbeta library. TCRdb independently ran MiXCR on the PCR reads; one entry per CDR3 protein. The sample records 210,000 or so distinct CDR3 sequences, around 9.9% being singletons. The material sequenced was PBMCs, taken before TCRalphabeta/CD19-depleted stem cell transplant. The source of these receptors is a child younger than two with acute myeloid leukemia, due to receive a stem cell transplant.

V is TRBV20-1 and J is TRBJ2-2; 10 bases fit TRBD2. This CDR3 is built from 13 residues. Germline CDR1 and CDR2: DFQATT and SNEGSKA (reference sequence). This CDR3 is CSAALAGAGELFF. The CDR3, as DNA: TGCAGCGCCGCCCTAGCGGGGGCCGGGGAGCTGTTTTTT.

This clonotype was observed many times. This chain uses TRBV7-9 with TRBJ1-1, with D hard to call. The CDR3 length is 14 residues. The germline V and J ends were trimmed by 5 bases and 0 bases, with 10 bases remaining between them. Germline CDR1 reads SEHNR; CDR2 reads FQNEAQ (reference sequence). CDR3 DNA: TGTGCCAGCAGCCTCAGTGAGGTGAACACTGAAGCTTTCTTT. The encoded protein is CASSLSEVNTEAFF.

This clonotype was found a few times. The chain links TRBV6-1 to TRBJ1-2, with D possibly matching TRBD1 (5 bases). CDR1 and CDR2 (germline): MNHNS, SASEGT. The CDR3 is 14 residues long. Trimming removed 7 bases from V and 1 base from J, with 13 bases in between. CDR3 DNA: TGTGCCAGCACCACGGGGGGGATTAACTATGGCTACACCTTC. Amino acids: CASTTGGINYGYTF.

This clonotype was observed at least ten times. The rearrangement joins TRBV20-1 to TRBJ1-5, with TRBD1 identical over 8 bases. Trimming removed 0 bases from V and 2 bases from J; junction bases left unmatched: 6. The CDR3 has 16 residues. Germline values: CDR1 DFQATT, CDR2 SNEGSKA (reference sequence). This chain's CDR3 is CSARDIQGDGNQPQHF. In DNA, the CDR3 is TGCAGTGCTAGAGATATACAGGGGGACGGCAATCAGCCCCAGCATTTT.

This clonotype was counted ten times or more. The chain links TRBV5-2 to TRBJ1-2; the tabulated D call, TRBD1, remains unverified against the DNA. TRBV5-2 is given as a pseudogene. The CDR3 loop spans 13 amino acids. The DNA of the CDR3 is TGTGCCAGCAAGGGCGGCCCTAACTATGGCTACACCTTC. Its protein product is CASKGGPNYGYTF.

The chain couples TRBV28 to TRBJ1-2; the D is unclear. Trimming took 6 bases from V and 4 from J, leaving 18 bases between them. CDR3 length equals 15 residues. From germline, CDR1 is MDHEN and CDR2 SYDVKM. CDR3 sequence (DNA): TGTGCCAGCAGCCCCACGTCCACAGTGCTCTATGGCTACACCTTC. Protein product: CASSPTSTVLYGYTF.

This clonotype was detected ten times or more. This chain connects TRBV4-1 to TRBJ2-7; the match to TRBD2 covers 8 bases. V dropped 4 bases and J dropped 5; count of bases not matched to a gene: 13. The germline CDR1 and CDR2 sequences are MGHRA and YSYEKL. The length of the CDR3 is 16 residues. CDR3 amino acids: CASSPARVAGWNEQYF. The CDR3, as DNA: TGCGCCAGCAGCCCGGCTCGGGTAGCGGGATGGAACGAGCAGTACTTC.

In this sample, this clonotype turned up many times. This chain uses TRBV20-1 with TRBJ2-3; tentative D call: TRBD2 (7 bases). CDR1 is DFQATT, CDR2 SNEGSKA, per germline (reference sequence). V was clipped by 3 bases and J by 5 bases, with 24 bases between them. The CDR3 spans 17 residues. Here the CDR3 reads CSASPRGRGSNKDTQYF. The DNA of the CDR3 is TGCAGTGCTAGTCCCCGGGGGCGCGGGAGTAATAAAGATACGCAGTATTTT.

This clonotype showed up many times. The chain links TRBV2 to TRBJ1-5; unclear D gene. The CDR3 extends over 16 amino acids. CDR1 SNHLY and CDR2 FYNNEI come from the germline V gene. V lost 1 base, J lost 0 bases, and 10 bases lay in between. CDR3 DNA: TGTGCCAGCAGTGAAGAGCAGTACTATAGCAATCAGCCCCAGCATTTT. Translation: CASSEEQYYSNQPQHF. The full variable domain, rest sourced from reference TRBV2 and TRBJ1-5, is EPEVTQTPSHQVTQMGQEVILRCVPISNHLYFYWYRQILGQKVEFLVSFYNNEISEKSEIFDDQFSVERPDGSNFTLKIRSTKLEDSAMYFCASSEEQYYSNQPQHFGDGTRLSIL.

This clonotype was counted at least ten times. The CDR3 coding sequence is TGTGCCAGCAGCCCTGGACAGGGGAATGGCTACACCTTC. This gives the protein CASSPGQGNGYTF. The chain uses TRBV3-1 and TRBJ1-2; 9 bases fit TRBD1. Germline assignment: CDR1 LGHDT and CDR2 YNNKEL (reference sequence). The CDR3 runs to 13 residues. Losses at the gene ends were 4 bases for V and 6 bases for J; bases not matched to a gene: 3.

This clonotype has at least ten counts. CDR3 sequence (DNA): TGCGCCAGCAGTTTTCAAGGTTGGAGGCAGTATTTT. Translating gives CASSFQGWRQYF. The genes are TRBV5-1 and TRBJ2-3; D call uncertain. The CDR3 consists of 12 residues. CDR1 SGHRS and CDR2 YFSETQ come from the germline V gene. Trimming took 5 bases from V and 11 from J, leaving 15 bases between them.

In its sample, this clonotype was seen many times. V is TRBV10-1 and J is TRBJ2-1; D remains unclear. The germline V gene encodes CDR1 WNHNN and CDR2 SYGVQD (reference sequence). The V gene lost 2 bases and the J gene lost 0 bases, with 5 bases spanning the gap. This CDR3 is built from 14 residues. For the CDR3, the DNA is TGCGCCAGCAGTGAGGCTAGCTCCTACAATGAGCAGTTCTTC. This translates into CASSEASSYNEQFF.

There are many counts of this clonotype. The chain uses TRBV15 and TRBJ1-5; D unresolved. The germline gives CDR1 LNHNV, CDR2 YYDKDF (reference sequence). Trimming took off 3 bases at V and 0 bases at J, with 21 bases between the two ends. There are 19 residues in the CDR3. The CDR3 region has the DNA TGTGCCACCAGCAGGCTAAACCGGGCCGACTTTTATAGCAATCAGCCCCAGCATTTT. Translated: CATSRLNRADFYSNQPQHF.

This clonotype came up many times. V and J are TRBV10-1 and TRBJ2-2; D uncertain. This CDR3 has 14 residues. From germline, CDR1 is WNHNN and CDR2 SYGVQD (reference sequence). V dropped 2 bases and J dropped 1 base, with 5 bases sitting between them. CDR3 bases: TGCGCCAGCAGTGAGAACCGGAACACCGGGGAGCTGTTTTTT. Translation: CASSENRNTGELFF.

The sample holds many counts of this clonotype. This chain connects TRBV25-1 to TRBJ2-7; 8 positions match TRBD1. The V segment lost 6 bases and the J segment 0 bases; nucleotides outside the gene matches: 4. The CDR3 sequence is 14 residues long. CDR1 is MGHDK, CDR2 SYGVNS, per germline. This chain's CDR3 is CASRGQALSYEQYF. The CDR3 nucleotides read TGTGCCAGCAGGGGACAGGCCCTCTCCTACGAGCAGTACTTC.

This clonotype has just a few counts. V is TRBV6-1 and J is TRBJ2-1; tentative D call: TRBD1 (6 bases). The CDR3 is 14 amino acids. Germline CDR1 and CDR2: MNHNS and SASEGT. With 5 bases removed from V and 10 bases from J, the gap between germline ends came to 18 bases. CDR3 loop: CASSKTIGQPEQFF. The CDR3 nucleotides are TGTGCCAGCAGTAAAACTATAGGACAGCCGGAGCAGTTCTTC.

This clonotype was recorded at least ten times. For the CDR3, the DNA is TGTGCCATCAGTGGCCGGCTAGGGTATAGCTACAATGAGCAGTTCTTC. It specifies CAISGRLGYSYNEQFF. This rearrangement joins TRBV10-3 to TRBJ2-1; D unclear. Trimming removed 4 bases from V and 3 bases from J, with 16 bases in between. The CDR3 is 16 residues long. CDR1 and CDR2 (germline): ENHRY, SYGVKD.

This clonotype was counted at least ten times. V is TRBV7-7 and J is TRBJ2-3; D unresolved. This CDR3 has 15 amino acids. V lost 5 bases and J lost 2, with 14 bases in between. CDR1 is SSHAT and CDR2 is FNYEAQ in the germline V gene (reference sequence). The CDR3, as DNA: TGTGCCAGCAGCCCCTCGGTGGTAGACACAGATACGCAGTATTTT. Residues: CASSPSVVDTDTQYF.

As for this clonotype: Relative to the germline gene, one junction end is altered; a read error may explain this. The chain employs TRBV5-1 and TRBJ2-3; unclear D gene. Per germline, CDR1 SGHRS and CDR2 YFSETQ. This CDR3 region has 15 residues. The CDR3 coding sequence is TGCGCCAGCAGCTTGGAGCCGCTACAGTCAGATACGCAGTATTTC. This codes for CASSLEPLQSDTQYF.

This clonotype was observed at least ten times. The chain employs TRBV20-1 and TRBJ2-2; the D is unclear. CDR1 and CDR2 from the germline V gene are DFQATT and SNEGSKA (reference sequence). V lost 0 bases to trimming and J lost 4 bases, with 6 bases between them. The length of the CDR3 is 13 residues. The CDR3 DNA is TGCAGTGCTAGAGAGGGGTCCACCGGGGAGCTGTTTTTT. Amino acid sequence: CSAREGSTGELFF.

At least ten counts were recorded for this clonotype. J is TRBJ2-3 and V is TRBV5-1; 7 bases align to TRBD2. The J segment lost 4 bases and the V segment lost 4 bases, leaving 9 bases of the junction unmatched. This CDR3 contains 15 residues. CDR1 SGHRS and CDR2 YFSETQ come from the germline V gene. The CDR3 is CASSQGGGGADTQYF. The DNA of the CDR3 is TGCGCCAGCAGCCAGGGCGGCGGGGGTGCAGATACGCAGTATTTT.

This clonotype appeared many times. The rearrangement joins TRBV12-3 or TRBV12-4 to TRBJ2-7, with 8 nucleotides matching TRBD1. Trimming removed 3 bases from V and 6 bases from J; junction bases left unmatched: 4. This CDR3 comprises 13 residues. CDR3 sequence: CASSFRGQGEQYF. As DNA, the CDR3 is TGTGCCAGCAGTTTTAGAGGACAGGGCGAGCAGTACTTC.

Remarks on this clonotype: At one of its ends the junction is not consistent with the germline gene, which may arise from a read error. This rearrangement joins TRBV7-9 to TRBJ2-1; D might be TRBD2 (5 bases). Germline values: CDR1 SEHNR, CDR2 FQNEAQ (reference sequence). The CDR3 is 15 amino acids. CDR3 protein: CASSLASITGNEQFF. DNA of the CDR3: TGTGCCAGTAGCTTAGCTAGCATCACGGGCAATGAGCAGTTCTTC.

This clonotype has a count of ten or more. The chain has TRBV12-3 or TRBV12-4 and TRBJ1-5, with D uncertain. Trimming took 6 bases from V and 4 from J, leaving 7 bases between them. The CDR3 loop spans 12 amino acids. The CDR3 DNA reads as TGTGCCAGCAGGGGTTCAAATCAGCCCCAGCATTTT. It is translated as CASRGSNQPQHF.

To note about this clonotype: Given a much more abundant clone one base away, this may be a read error. The J gene is TRBJ2-5, the V gene TRBV6-2 or TRBV6-3; unclear D gene. Germline V gene data show CDR1 as MNHEY and CDR2 as SVGEGT. This CDR3 has 16 amino acids. The CDR3 reads CASTYPYRMAEETQYF. CDR3 bases: TGTGCCAGCACTTACCCCTACCGGATGGCGGAAGAGACCCAGTACTTC.